The rows below give T cell receptor beta chains drawn from one sample of a study of shared clonotypes between healthy human individuals. Profiling relied on immunoSEQ multiplex PCR, and the TCRdb table lists in-frame clones only, not all of them. This table has around 1.9 million clones, 90% to 95% appearing once. What was sequenced was naive CD8+ T cells from PBMCs. The source is a man aged 18-30 years in good health. Some clones in this sample may be carry-over from other donors' samples. CDR3s include the opening cysteine and the closing phenylalanine or tryptophan. D genes are given only for firm matches. Rows may omit the clone size; those that give it use once, few, many or a size class.

V gene	D gene	J gene	clone size	CDR3 protein	CDR3 DNA
TRBV6-5	.	TRBJ2-7	.	CASSYSKTTGEQYF	TGTGCCAGCAGTTACTCGAAGACCACAGGCGAGCAGTACTTC
TRBV4-1	.	TRBJ2-1	.	CASSQALTASLEQFF	TGCGCCAGCAGCCAAGCTTTAACGGCTAGTCTTGAGCAGTTCTTC
TRBV19	.	TRBJ1-2	.	CASSISLGDGYTF	TGTGCCAGTAGTATATCACTTGGGGATGGCTACACCTTC
TRBV5-5	.	TRBJ2-7	.	CASSPGSGPIRLYF	TGTGCCAGCAGCCCCGGGTCCGGACCCATTCGACTGTACTTC
TRBV2	.	TRBJ2-7	.	CASSEAVRGPYEQYF	TGTGCCAGCAGTGAAGCTGTCAGGGGCCCCTACGAGCAGTACTTC
TRBV4-3	TRBD2	TRBJ2-7	.	CASSQDTGTSGMYEQYF	TGCGCCAGCAGCCAAGATACCGGGACTAGCGGAATGTACGAGCAGTACTTC
TRBV10-2	TRBD1	TRBJ2-1	.	CASMPDRGNNEQFF	TGCGCCAGCATGCCGGACAGGGGAAACAATGAGCAGTTCTTC
TRBV28	.	TRBJ2-1	.	CASSTLSWGVDNEQFF	TGTGCCAGCAGTACTCTGAGCTGGGGGGTCGACAATGAGCAGTTCTTC
TRBV27	TRBD1	TRBJ1-5	.	CASRDTGGFGQPQHF	TGTGCCAGCAGAGACACAGGGGGCTTCGGTCAGCCCCAGCATTTT
TRBV19	.	TRBJ2-5	.	CASSLQGRPQETQYF	TGTGCCAGTAGCCTGCAGGGGCGCCCCCAAGAGACCCAGTACTTC
TRBV7-7	.	TRBJ1-1	.	CASSFTVNTEAFF	TGTGCCAGCAGCTTCACAGTGAACACTGAAGCTTTCTTT
TRBV2	.	TRBJ2-2	.	CASEGETGELFF	TGTGCCAGCGAAGGGGAAACCGGGGAGCTGTTTTTT
TRBV27	.	TRBJ2-1	.	CASSLGSPPGSFHEQFF	TGTGCCAGCAGTTTAGGGTCCCCCCCCGGGAGTTTCCATGAGCAGTTCTTC
TRBV21-1	.	TRBJ2-7	.	CASILRDRGTYEQYF	TGTGCCAGCATTCTCCGGGACAGGGGTACCTACGAGCAGTACTTC
TRBV9	.	TRBJ2-2	.	CASSVDRGAGELFF	TGTGCCAGCAGCGTAGATCGAGGGGCCGGGGAGCTGTTTTTT
TRBV11-2	.	TRBJ2-7	.	CASSSSPGTFYEQYF	TGTGCCAGCAGCTCTTCCCCCGGGACGTTCTACGAGCAGTACTTC
TRBV25-1	TRBD1	TRBJ2-7	.	CASEPGQYYEQYF	TGTGCCAGCGAACCGGGACAGTACTACGAGCAGTACTTC
TRBV9	.	TRBJ1-1	.	CASSAGNRGRGMNTEAFF	TGTGCCAGCAGCGCGGGTAATCGGGGGAGGGGAATGAACACTGAAGCTTTCTTT
TRBV11-2	.	TRBJ2-3	.	CASSLSRSTDTQYF	TGTGCCAGCAGCTTATCGCGGTCCACAGATACGCAGTATTTT
TRBV9	.	TRBJ2-2	.	CASSVAGGGELFF	TGTGCCAGCAGCGTAGCGGGTGGCGGGGAGCTGTTTTTT
TRBV5-1	.	TRBJ2-7	.	CASSAVTPDEQYF	TGCGCCAGCAGCGCAGTGACCCCGGACGAGCAGTACTTC
TRBV2	TRBD1	TRBJ1-1	once	CAGGDRLTEAFF	TGTGCCGGTGGGGACAGGTTGACTGAAGCTTTCTTT
TRBV28	TRBD2	TRBJ2-1	.	CASKLTSGRFDEQFF	TGTGCCAGCAAGCTAACTAGCGGGAGGTTTGACGAGCAGTTCTTC
TRBV11-2	.	TRBJ1-1	few	CASSLTEGNTEAFF	TGTGCCAGCAGCTTAACAGAGGGGAACACTGAAGCTTTCTTT
TRBV7-2	TRBD2	TRBJ2-7	.	CASSLGLGAPGLDFEQYF	TGTGCCAGCAGCTTAGGCCTAGGAGCCCCGGGACTAGACTTCGAGCAGTACTTC
TRBV5-1	.	TRBJ2-1	.	CASSFARDRLYNEQFF	TGCGCCAGCAGCTTTGCCCGGGACCGCCTCTACAATGAGCAGTTCTTC
TRBV9	TRBD1	TRBJ2-7	.	CASSPGTGPYEQYF	TGTGCCAGCAGCCCCGGGACAGGACCCTACGAGCAGTACTTC
TRBV4-3	TRBD1	TRBJ2-1	.	CASSPGTGGGNEQFF	TGCGCCAGCAGCCCCGGGACAGGGGGCGGCAATGAGCAGTTCTTC
TRBV5-1	.	TRBJ2-7	.	CASSLTLGSSYEQYF	TGCGCCAGCAGCTTGACATTGGGGAGCTCCTACGAGCAGTACTTC
TRBV28	TRBD2	TRBJ2-7	once	CASSLMPAGGHEQYF	TGTGCCAGCAGTTTAATGCCAGCGGGAGGCCACGAGCAGTACTTC
TRBV7-8	TRBD1	TRBJ2-7	.	CASSLGVGTASYEQYF	TGTGCCAGCAGCTTAGGGGTAGGGACAGCCTCCTACGAGCAGTACTTC
TRBV15	TRBD2	TRBJ2-2	.	CATSRDLQAGDTGELFF	TGTGCCACCAGCAGAGATCTCCAAGCGGGAGACACCGGGGAGCTGTTTTTT
TRBV27	.	TRBJ2-1	.	CASSFSIPPYNEQFF	TGTGCCAGCAGTTTTTCAATACCCCCCTACAATGAGCAGTTCTTC
TRBV6-6	.	TRBJ2-7	few	CASSPWDEQYF	TGTGCCAGCAGTCCCTGGGACGAGCAGTACTTC
TRBV9	TRBD2	TRBJ2-7	.	CASSPGFSGSSYEQYF	TGTGCCAGCAGCCCCGGGTTTAGCGGGAGCTCCTACGAGCAGTACTTC
TRBV14	TRBD2	TRBJ2-7	once	CASSSSYTPLAGVVNEQYF	TGTGCCAGCAGCTCCTCTTACACCCCCCTAGCGGGAGTTGTGAACGAGCAGTACTTC
TRBV7-2	TRBD2	TRBJ2-1	.	CASSISGSSYNEQFF	TGTGCCAGCAGCATTAGCGGGAGCTCCTACAATGAGCAGTTCTTC
TRBV9	.	TRBJ2-7	once	CASSVGGQEGDPGDF	TGTGCCAGCAGCGTAGGAGGACAGGAGGGGGACCCCGGGGACTTC
TRBV5-4	.	TRBJ2-7	.	CASSSGESPYEQYF	TGTGCCAGCAGCTCGGGTGAAAGCCCCTACGAGCAGTACTTC
TRBV9	TRBD1	TRBJ1-2	.	CASSVELRDSDF	TGTGCCAGCAGCGTAGAATTGAGGGACAGCGACTTC